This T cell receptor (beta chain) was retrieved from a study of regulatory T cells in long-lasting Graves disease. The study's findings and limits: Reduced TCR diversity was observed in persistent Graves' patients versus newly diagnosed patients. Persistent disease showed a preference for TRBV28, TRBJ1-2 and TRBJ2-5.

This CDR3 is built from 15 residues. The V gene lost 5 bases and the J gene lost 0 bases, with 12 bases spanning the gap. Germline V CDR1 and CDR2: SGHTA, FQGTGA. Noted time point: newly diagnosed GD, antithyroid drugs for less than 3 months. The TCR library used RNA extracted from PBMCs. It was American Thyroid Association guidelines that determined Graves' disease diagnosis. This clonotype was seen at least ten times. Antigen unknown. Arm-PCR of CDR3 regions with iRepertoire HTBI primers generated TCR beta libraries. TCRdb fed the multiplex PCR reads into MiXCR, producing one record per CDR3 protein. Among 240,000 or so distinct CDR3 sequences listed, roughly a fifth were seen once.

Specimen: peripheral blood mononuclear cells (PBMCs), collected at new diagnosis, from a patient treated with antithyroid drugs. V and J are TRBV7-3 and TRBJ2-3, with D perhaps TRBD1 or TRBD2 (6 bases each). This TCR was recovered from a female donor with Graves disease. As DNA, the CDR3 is TGTGCCAGCAGCCCCGGGGGCACTAGCACAGATACGCAGTATTTT. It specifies CASSPGGTSTDTQYF.